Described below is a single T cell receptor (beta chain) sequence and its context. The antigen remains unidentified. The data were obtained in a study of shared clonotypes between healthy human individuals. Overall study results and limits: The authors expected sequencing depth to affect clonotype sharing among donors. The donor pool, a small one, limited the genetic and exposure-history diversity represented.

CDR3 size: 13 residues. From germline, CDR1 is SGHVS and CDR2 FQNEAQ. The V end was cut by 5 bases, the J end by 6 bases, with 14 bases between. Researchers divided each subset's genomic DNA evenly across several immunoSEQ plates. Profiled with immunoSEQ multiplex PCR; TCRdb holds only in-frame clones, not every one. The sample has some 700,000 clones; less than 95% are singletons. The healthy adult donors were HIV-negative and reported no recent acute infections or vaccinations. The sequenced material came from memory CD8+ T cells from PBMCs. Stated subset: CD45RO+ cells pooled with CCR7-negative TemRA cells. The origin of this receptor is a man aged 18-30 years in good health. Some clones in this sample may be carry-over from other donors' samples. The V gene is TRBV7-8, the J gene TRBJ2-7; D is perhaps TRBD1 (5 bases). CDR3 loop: CASSADSKLEQYF. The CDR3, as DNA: TGTGCCAGCAGCGCCGACAGCAAACTCGAGCAGTACTTC.